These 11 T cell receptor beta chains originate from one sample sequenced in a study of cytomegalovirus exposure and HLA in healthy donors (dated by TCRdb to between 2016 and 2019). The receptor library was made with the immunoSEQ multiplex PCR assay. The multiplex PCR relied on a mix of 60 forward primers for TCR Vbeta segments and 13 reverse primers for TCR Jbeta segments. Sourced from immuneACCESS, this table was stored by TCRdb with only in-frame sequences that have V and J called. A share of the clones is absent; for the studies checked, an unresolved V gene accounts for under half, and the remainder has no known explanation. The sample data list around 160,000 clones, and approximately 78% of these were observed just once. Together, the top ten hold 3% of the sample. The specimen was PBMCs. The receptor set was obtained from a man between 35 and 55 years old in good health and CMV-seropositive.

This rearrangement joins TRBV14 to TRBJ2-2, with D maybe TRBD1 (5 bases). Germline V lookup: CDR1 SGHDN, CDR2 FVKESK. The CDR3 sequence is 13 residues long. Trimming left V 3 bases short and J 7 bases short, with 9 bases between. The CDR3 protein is CASSQTQGGELFF. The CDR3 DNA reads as TGTGCCAGCAGCCAGACGCAGGGCGGGGAGCTGTTTTTT.

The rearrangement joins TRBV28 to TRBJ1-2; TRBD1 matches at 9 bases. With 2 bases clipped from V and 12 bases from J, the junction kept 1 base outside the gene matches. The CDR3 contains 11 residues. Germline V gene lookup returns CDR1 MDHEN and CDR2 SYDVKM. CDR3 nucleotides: TGTGCCAGCAGTTTAACAGGGGGCAACACCTTC. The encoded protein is CASSLTGGNTF.

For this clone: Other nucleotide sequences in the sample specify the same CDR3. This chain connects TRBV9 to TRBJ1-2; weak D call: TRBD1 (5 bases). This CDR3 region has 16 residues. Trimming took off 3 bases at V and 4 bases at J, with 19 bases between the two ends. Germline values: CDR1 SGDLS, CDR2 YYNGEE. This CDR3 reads CASSGQSRVNVYGYTF. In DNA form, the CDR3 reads TGTGCCAGCAGCGGGCAGAGCAGGGTTAACGTCTATGGCTACACCTTC.

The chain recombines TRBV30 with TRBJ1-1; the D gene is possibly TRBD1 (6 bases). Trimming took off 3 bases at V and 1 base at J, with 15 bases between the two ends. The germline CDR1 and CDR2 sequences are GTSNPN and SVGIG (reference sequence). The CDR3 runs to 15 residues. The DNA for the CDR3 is TGTGCCTGGAGCCCAACAGGGTCTGCGAACACTGAAGCTTTCTTT. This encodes CAWSPTGSANTEAFF.

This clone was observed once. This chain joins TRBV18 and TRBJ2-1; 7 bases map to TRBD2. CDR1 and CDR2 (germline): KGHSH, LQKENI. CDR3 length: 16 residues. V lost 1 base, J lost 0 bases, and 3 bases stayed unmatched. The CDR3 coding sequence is TGTGCCAGCTCACCACTCCGGGACTACTCCTACAATGAGCAGTTCTTC. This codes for CASSPLRDYSYNEQFF.

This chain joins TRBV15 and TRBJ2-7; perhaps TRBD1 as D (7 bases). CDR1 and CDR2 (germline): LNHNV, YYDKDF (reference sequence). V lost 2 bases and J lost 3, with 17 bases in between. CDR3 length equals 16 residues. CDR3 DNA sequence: TGTGCCACCAGCAGAACAGGCGGAGGGACAGTCTACGAGCAGTACTTC. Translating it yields CATSRTGGGTVYEQYF. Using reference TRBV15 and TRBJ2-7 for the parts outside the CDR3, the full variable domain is DAMVIQNPRYQVTQFGKPVTLSCSQTLNHNVMYWYQQKSSQAPKLLFHYYDKDFNNEADTPDNFQSRRPNTSFCFLDIRSPGLGDTAMYLCATSRTGGGTVYEQYFGPGTRLTVT.

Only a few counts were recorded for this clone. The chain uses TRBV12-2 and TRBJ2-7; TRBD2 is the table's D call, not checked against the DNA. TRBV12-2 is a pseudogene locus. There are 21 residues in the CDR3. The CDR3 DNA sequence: TGTGCAAGTCGCCCGAAATTGGTCGGAGGGCGGGTACGTGAAGATGCCTACGAGCAGTACTTC. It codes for CASRPKLVGGRVREDAYEQYF.

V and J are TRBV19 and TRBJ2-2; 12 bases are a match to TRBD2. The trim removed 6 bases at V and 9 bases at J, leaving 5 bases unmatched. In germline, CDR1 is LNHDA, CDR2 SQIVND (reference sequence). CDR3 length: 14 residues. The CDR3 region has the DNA TGTGCCAGTAGCCGGACTAGCGGGAAACGGGAGCTGTTTTTT. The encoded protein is CASSRTSGKRELFF. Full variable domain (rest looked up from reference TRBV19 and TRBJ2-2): DGGITQSPKYLFRKEGQNVTLSCEQNLNHDAMYWYRQDPGQGLRLIYYSQIVNDFQKGDIAEGYSVSREKKESFPLTVTSAQKNPTAFYLCASSRTSGKRELFFGEGSRLTVL.

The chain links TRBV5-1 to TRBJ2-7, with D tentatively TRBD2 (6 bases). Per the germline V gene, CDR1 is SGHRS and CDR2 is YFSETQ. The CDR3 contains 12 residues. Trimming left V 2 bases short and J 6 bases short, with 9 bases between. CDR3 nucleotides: TGCGCCAGCAGCTTCGGAGGGATCGAGCAGTACTTC. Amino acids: CASSFGGIEQYF.

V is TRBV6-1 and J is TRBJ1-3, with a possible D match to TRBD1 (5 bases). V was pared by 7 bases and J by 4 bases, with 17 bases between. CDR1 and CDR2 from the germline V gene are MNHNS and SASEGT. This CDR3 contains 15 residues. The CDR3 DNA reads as TGTGCCAGCACCTCCGCAGGGTTATCAGGAAACACCATATATTTT. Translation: CASTSAGLSGNTIYF.

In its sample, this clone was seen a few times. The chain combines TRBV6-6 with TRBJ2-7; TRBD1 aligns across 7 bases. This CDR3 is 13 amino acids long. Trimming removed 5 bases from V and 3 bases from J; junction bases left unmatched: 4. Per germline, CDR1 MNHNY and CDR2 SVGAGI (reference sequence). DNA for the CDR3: TGTGCCAGCAGTGACGACAGGGTCTACGAGCAGTACTTC. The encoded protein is CASSDDRVYEQYF.